The TCR beta chain described here comes from a study of T cells after yellow fever vaccination (dated by TCRdb to the late 2010s). Turning to the overall study: The SMART-Seq v4 Ultra Low Input RNA kit was used to prepare libraries from fractions with low cell numbers. To follow T-cell clones before and after primary and booster YFV17D yellow fever vaccination, bulk TCR alpha and beta repertoires were sequenced over time. The cohort comprised two healthy male donors, one aged 18 to 30 and one aged 30 to 40 years. Blood was collected at multiple timepoints before and after primary and secondary immunization, and bulk PBMC replicates and cell subsets were isolated.

Taken with the paper, the label for treatment or condition translates to: live attenuated yellow fever vaccine strain. At each blood-draw timepoint, two biological replicates of bulk PBMCs were collected. PBMCs were isolated from peripheral blood using a standard Ficoll-Paque protocol. TriZol was used to extract RNA from bulk PBMCs, CD4 and CD8 fractions, and dextramer-positive and dextramer-negative fractions. V drops 7 bases and J drops 4 bases, leaving 13 bases in between. The CDR3 runs 13 residues from the cysteine to the phenylalanine. Just CDR3 DNA is preserved here, 39 bases in frame from base 1. Reading the germline V gene gives CDR1 SGHRS and CDR2 YFSETQ. The paper as a whole reports these results and caveats: A small fraction of clonotypes showed up in both the CD4 and CD8 compartments, probably as a result of convergent recombination. Because the study included only a couple of donors, the extent to which the findings can be generalized is limited. Because abundant contaminating clonotypes from the bulk population could be contained in FACS-sorted repertoires, computational filtering was required. After the booster, most of the clones that had expanded following primary vaccination were detected again (almost 98% of CD4 and around nine tenths of CD8), which suggests that memory was broadly maintained. Compared with the primary T-cell response, the secondary T-cell response was weaker but faster, peaking on day 5 rather than day 15.

TCR cDNA was made using 5'RACE template switching, a step that added a universal primer site and unique molecular identifiers. Priming of cDNA synthesis was performed from both the TCR alpha and TCR beta constant segments. Libraries were amplified in two PCR steps, with sample barcodes and sequencing adapters added in the second step. Sequencing of the libraries was done on either Illumina HiSeq 2500 (2x100 bp) or NovaSeq (2x150 bp). The authors' pipeline ran thus. Demultiplexing of reads and collapsing into UMI consensus sequences were performed with MIGEC, and V(D)J alignment was carried out with MiXCR. Using edgeR on replicate PBMC samples, clonotypes were called vaccine-responding if FDR was below 0.01 and the log2 fold change was above 5 up to day 15. Each bulk clonotype was labeled CD4 or CD8 based on which sequenced repertoire, CD4 or CD8, contained the clonotype at higher abundance. The raw public data were reprocessed by TCRdb itself: fastp quality trimming at Q25, MiXCR clonotype calling, in-frame beta chains only. CDR3 protein sequences are deduplicated, and each keeps its most common genes and DNA. TCRdb, not the authors, supplied the V and J calls. The sample data list 300,000 to 400,000 distinct CDR3 sequences, and more than 8.5% of these were observed just once. Jointly, the top ten make up about a sixth of the sample.

To note about this clonotype: This clone's antigen is unknown. No much larger clonotype is one base removed from it; base qualities were not supplied.

The specimen comprised PBMCs, sampled on the day of the first yellow fever vaccination. Recombination connected TRBV5-1 to TRBJ2-3; the D gene lacks a confident call. The receptor was derived from a man younger than 35 who received the YFV17D yellow fever vaccine. In nucleotide form, the sequence is TGCGCCAGCGCCTCGGGCTGGTCAGATACGCAGTATTTT. The resulting protein is CASASGWSDTQYF.